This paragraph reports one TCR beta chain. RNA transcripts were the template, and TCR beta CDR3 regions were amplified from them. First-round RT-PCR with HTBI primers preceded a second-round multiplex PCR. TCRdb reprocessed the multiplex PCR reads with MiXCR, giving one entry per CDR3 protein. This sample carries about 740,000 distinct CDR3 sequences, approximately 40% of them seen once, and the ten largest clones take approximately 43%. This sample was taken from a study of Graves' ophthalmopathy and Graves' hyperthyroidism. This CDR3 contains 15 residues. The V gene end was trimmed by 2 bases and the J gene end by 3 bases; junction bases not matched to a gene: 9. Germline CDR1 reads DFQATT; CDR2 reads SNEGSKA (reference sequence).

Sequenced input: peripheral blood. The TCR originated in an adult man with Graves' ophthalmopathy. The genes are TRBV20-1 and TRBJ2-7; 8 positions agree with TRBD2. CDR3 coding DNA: TGCAGTGCTAGACCCATAGCGGGAATTAGCTACGAGCAGTACTTC. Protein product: CSARPIAGISYEQYF.